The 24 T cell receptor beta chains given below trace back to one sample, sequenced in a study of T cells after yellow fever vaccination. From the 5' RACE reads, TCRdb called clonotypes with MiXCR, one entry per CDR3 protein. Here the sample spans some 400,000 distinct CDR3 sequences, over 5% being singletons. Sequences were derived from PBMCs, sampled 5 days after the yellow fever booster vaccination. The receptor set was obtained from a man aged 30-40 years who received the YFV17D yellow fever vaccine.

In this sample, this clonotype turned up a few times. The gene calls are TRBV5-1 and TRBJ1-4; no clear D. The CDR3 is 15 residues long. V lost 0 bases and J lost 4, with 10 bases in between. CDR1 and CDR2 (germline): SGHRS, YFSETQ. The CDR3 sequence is CASSLARLDNEKLFF. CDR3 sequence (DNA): TGCGCCAGCAGCTTGGCACGATTGGATAATGAAAAACTGTTTTTT.

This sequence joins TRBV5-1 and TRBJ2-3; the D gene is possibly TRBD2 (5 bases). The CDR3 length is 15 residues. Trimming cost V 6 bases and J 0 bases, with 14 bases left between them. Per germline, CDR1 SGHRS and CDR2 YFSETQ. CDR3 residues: CASTTSSGSTDTQYF. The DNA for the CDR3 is TGCGCCAGCACCACGTCCAGCGGAAGCACAGATACGCAGTATTTT. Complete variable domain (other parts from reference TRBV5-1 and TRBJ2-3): KAGVTQTPRYLIKTRGQQVTLSCSPISGHRSVSWYQQTPGQGLQFLFEYFSETQRNKGNFPGRFSGRQFSNSRSEMNVSTLELGDSALYLCASTTSSGSTDTQYFGPGTRLTVL.

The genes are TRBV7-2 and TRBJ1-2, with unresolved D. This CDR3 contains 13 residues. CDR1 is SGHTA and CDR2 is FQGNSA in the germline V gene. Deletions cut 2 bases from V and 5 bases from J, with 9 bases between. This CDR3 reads CASSLSGLYGYTF. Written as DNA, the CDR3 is TGTGCCAGCAGCTTATCCGGGCTTTATGGCTACACCTTC.

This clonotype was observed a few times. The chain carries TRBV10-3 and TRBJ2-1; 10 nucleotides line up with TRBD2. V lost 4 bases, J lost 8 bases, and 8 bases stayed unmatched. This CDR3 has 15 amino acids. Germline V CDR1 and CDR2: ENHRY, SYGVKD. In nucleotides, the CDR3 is TGTGCCATCAGTGGGCTAGCGGGAGTTAAGGATGAGCAGTTCTTC. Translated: CAISGLAGVKDEQFF.

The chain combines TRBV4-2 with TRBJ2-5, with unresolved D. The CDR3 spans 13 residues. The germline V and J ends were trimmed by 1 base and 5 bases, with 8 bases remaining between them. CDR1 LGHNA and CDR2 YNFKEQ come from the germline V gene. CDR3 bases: TGTGCCAGCAGCCAAGGCTCTTCGGAGACCCAGTACTTC. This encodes CASSQGSSETQYF.

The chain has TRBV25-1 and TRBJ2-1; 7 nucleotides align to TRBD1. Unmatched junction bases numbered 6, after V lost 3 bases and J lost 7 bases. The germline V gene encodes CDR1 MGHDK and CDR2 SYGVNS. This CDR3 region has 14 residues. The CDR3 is CASSDSRGWNEQFF. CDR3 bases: TGTGCCAGCAGTGATTCCAGGGGGTGGAATGAGCAGTTCTTC.

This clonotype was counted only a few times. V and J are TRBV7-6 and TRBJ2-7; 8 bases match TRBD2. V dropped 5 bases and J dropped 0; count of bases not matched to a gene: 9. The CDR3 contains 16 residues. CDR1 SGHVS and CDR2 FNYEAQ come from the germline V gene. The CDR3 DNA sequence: TGTGCCAGCAGCCTAACTAGCGGCCTTAGCTCCTACGAGCAGTACTTC. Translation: CASSLTSGLSSYEQYF. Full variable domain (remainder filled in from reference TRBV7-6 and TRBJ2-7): GAGVSQSPRYKVTKRGQDVALRCDPISGHVSLYWYRQALGQGPEFLTYFNYEAQQDKSGLPNDRFSAERPEGSISTLTIQRTEQRDSAMYRCASSLTSGLSSYEQYFGPGTRLTVT.

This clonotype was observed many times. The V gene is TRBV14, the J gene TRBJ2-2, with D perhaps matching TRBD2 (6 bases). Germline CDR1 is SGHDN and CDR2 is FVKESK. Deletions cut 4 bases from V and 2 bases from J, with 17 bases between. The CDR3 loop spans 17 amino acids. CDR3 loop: CASSRTPGLGNTGELFF. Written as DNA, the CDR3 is TGTGCCAGCAGCCGAACACCGGGACTGGGTAACACCGGGGAGCTGTTTTTT.

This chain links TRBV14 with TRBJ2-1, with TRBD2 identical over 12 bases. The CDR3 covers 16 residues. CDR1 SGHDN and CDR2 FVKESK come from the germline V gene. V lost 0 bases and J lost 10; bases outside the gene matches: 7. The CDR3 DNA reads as TGTGCCAGCAGCCAAGATGTAGGACTAGCGGGAACGGAGCAGTTCTTC. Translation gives CASSQDVGLAGTEQFF.

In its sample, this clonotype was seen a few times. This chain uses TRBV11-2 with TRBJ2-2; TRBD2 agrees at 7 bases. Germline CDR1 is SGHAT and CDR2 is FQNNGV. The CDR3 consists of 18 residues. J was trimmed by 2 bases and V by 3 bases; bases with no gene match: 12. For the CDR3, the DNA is TGTGCCAGCAGCTTGGGGAAGGCGACGGGAGGAAACACCGGGGAGCTGTTTTTT. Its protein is CASSLGKATGGNTGELFF.

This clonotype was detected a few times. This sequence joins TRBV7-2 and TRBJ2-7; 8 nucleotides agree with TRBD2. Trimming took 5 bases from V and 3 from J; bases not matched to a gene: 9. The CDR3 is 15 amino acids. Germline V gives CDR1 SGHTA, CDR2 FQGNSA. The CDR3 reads CASSPSAGALYEQYF. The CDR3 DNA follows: TGTGCCAGCAGCCCCTCAGCGGGGGCGCTCTACGAGCAGTACTTC.

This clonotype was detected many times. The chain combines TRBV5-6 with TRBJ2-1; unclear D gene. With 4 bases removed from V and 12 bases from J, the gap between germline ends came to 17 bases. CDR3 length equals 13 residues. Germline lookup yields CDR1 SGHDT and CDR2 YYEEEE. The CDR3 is CASSLGSYVGQFF. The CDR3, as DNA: TGTGCCAGCAGCCTCGGCAGCTATGTTGGGCAGTTCTTC.

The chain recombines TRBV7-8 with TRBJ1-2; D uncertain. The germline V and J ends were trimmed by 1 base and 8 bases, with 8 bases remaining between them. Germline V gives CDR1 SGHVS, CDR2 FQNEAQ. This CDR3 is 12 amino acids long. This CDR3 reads CASSLETLGYTF. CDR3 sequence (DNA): TGTGCCAGCAGCTTAGAGACGCTCGGCTACACCTTC.

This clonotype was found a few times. In DNA form, the CDR3 reads TGTGCCAGCAGCCAAGTGGGGGCAGGGGCCACTGAAGCTTTCTTT. This encodes CASSQVGAGATEAFF. The chain has TRBV3-1 and TRBJ1-1; D may be TRBD1 (6 bases). CDR1 and CDR2 (germline): LGHDT, YNNKEL (reference sequence). The V end lost 1 base, the J end lost 4 bases, and 13 bases lay between the germline ends. This CDR3 comprises 15 residues.

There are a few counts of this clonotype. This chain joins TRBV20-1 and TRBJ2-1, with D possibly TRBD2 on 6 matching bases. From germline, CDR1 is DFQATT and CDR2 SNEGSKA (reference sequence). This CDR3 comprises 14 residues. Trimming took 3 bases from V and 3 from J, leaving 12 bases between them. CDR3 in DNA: TGCAGTGCTAGGGCTAGCGTATACTACAATGAGCAGTTCTTC. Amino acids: CSARASVYYNEQFF.

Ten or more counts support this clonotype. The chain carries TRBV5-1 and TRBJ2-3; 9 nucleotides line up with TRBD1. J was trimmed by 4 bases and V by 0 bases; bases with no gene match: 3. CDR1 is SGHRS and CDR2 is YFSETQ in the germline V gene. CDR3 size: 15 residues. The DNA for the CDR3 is TGCGCCAGCAGCTTGGAGGGACAGGGACCAGATACGCAGTATTTT. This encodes CASSLEGQGPDTQYF.

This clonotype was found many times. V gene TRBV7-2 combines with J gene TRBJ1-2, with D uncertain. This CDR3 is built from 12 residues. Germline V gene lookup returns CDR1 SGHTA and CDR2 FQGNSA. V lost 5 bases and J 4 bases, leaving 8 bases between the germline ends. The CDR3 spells CASSLSSYGYTF. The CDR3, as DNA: TGTGCCAGCAGCCTTTCAAGCTATGGCTACACCTTC. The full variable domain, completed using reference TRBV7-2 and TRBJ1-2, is GAGVSQSPSNKVTEKGKDVELRCDPISGHTALYWYRQSLGQGLEFLIYFQGNSAPDKSGLPSDRFSAERTGGSVSTLTIQRTQQEDSAVYLCASSLSSYGYTFGSGTRLTVV.

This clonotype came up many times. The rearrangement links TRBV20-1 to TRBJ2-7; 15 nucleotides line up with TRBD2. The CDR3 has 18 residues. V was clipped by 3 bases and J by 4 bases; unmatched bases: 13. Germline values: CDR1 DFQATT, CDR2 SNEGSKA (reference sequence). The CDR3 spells CSASTGLAGGPSDYEQYF. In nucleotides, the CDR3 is TGCAGTGCTAGCACGGGACTAGCGGGAGGCCCCTCCGATTACGAGCAGTACTTC.

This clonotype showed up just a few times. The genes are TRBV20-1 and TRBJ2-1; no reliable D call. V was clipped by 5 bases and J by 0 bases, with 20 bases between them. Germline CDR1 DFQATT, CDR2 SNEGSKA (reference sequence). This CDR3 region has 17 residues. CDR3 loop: CSAGLLGHSSSYNEQFF. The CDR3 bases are TGCAGTGCTGGATTGTTAGGGCACTCAAGCTCCTACAATGAGCAGTTCTTC.

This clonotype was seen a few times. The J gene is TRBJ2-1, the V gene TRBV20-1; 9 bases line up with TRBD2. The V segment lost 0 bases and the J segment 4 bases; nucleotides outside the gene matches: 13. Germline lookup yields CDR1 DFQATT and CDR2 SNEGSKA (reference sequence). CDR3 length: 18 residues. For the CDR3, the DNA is TGCAGTGCTAGAGAGCCGGGGAGGCTAGCGGGATTTTACAATGAGCAGTTCTTC. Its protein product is CSAREPGRLAGFYNEQFF.

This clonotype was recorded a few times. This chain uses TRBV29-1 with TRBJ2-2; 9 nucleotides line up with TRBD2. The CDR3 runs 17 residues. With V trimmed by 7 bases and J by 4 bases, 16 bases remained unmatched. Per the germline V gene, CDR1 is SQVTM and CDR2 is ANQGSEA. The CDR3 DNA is TGCAGCGCTGGGGTGGTAGCGGGAGTAATGCGCACCGGGGAGCTGTTTTTT. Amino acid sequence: CSAGVVAGVMRTGELFF.

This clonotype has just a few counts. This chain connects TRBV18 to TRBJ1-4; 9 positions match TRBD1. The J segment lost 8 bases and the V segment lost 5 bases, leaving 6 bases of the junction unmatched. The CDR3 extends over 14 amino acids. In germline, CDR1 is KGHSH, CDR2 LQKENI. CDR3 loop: CASSSGQGNEKLFF. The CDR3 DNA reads TGTGCCAGCTCATCGGGACAGGGAAACGAAAAACTGTTTTTT.

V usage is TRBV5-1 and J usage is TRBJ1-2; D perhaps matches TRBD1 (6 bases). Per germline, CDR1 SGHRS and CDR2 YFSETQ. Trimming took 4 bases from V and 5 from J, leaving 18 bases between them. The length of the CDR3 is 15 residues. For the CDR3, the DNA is TGCGCCAGCAGCCTTGACAGGCTCCAGGGATATGGCTACACCTTC. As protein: CASSLDRLQGYGYTF.

CDR3: CSVDGVLAGSYNEQFF. The CDR3 coding sequence is TGCAGTGTTGACGGTGTGCTAGCGGGCTCCTACAATGAGCAGTTCTTC. The chain employs TRBV20-1 and TRBJ2-1, with 8 bases lining up with TRBD2. Per germline, CDR1 DFQATT and CDR2 SNEGSKA (reference sequence). The CDR3 spans 16 residues. Losses at the gene ends were 7 bases for V and 0 bases for J; bases not matched to a gene: 11.